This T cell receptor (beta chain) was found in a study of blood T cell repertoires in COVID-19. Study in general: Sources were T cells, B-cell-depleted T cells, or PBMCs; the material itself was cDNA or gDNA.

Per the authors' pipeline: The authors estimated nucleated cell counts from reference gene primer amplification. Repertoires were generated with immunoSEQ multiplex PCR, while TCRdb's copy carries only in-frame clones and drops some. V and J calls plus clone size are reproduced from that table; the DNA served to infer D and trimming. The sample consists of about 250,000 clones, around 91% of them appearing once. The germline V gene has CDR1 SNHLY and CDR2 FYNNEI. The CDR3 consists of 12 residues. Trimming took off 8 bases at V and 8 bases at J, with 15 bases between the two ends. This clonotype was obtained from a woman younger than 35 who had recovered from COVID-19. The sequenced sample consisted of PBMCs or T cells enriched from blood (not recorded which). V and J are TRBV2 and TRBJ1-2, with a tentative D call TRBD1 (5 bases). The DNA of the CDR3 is TGTGCCAGCGACAGAGAGTCCTTGGGCTACACCTTC. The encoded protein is CASDRESLGYTF. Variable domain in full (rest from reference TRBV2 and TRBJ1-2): EPEVTQTPSHQVTQMGQEVILRCVPISNHLYFYWYRQILGQKVEFLVSFYNNEISEKSEIFDDQFSVERPDGSNFTLKIRSTKLEDSAMYFCASDRESLGYTFGSGTRLTVV.